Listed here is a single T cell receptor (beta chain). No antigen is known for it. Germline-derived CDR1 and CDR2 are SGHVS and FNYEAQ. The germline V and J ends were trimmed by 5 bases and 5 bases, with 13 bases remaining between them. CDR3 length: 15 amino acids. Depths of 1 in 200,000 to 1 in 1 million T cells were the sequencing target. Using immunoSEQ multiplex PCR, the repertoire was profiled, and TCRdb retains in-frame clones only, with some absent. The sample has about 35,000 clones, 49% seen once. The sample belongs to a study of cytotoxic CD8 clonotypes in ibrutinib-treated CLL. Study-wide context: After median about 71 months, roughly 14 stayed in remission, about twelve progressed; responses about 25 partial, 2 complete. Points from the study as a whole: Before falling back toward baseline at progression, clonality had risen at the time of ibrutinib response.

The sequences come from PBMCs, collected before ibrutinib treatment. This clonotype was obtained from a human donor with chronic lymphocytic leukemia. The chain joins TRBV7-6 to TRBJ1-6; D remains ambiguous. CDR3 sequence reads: CASSPTVGDNSPLHF. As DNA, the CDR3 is TGTGCCAGCAGCCCGACCGTCGGGGATAATTCACCCCTCCACTTT. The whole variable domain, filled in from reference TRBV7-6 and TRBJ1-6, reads GAGVSQSPRYKVTKRGQDVALRCDPISGHVSLYWYRQALGQGPEFLTYFNYEAQQDKSGLPNDRFSAERPEGSISTLTIQRTEQRDSAMYRCASSPTVGDNSPLHFGNGTRLTVT.